This T cell receptor beta chain is from a study of blood T cells in healthy people across ages. General observations from the study: Higher diversity and more naive CD4+ cells were features of long-lived donors, compared to aged donors. What prevented conclusive comparison of naive and antigen-experienced cells was that PBMCs were unsorted.

Total RNA, at least 5 micrograms per sample, was extracted from PBMCs. J was trimmed by 7 bases and V by 3 bases; bases with no gene match: 6. This CDR3 has 14 residues. Germline V gene sequence: CDR1 DFQATT, CDR2 SNEGSKA (reference sequence). This clonotype turned up a few times. Its matching antigen is unknown. Together with a sample-barcoded 5' primer, a J-beta primer mix was included in a second PCR lasting roughly 7 to 11 cycles. Using its own MiXCR run on the 5' RACE reads, TCRdb lists one record per CDR3 protein. Among 550,000 to 800,000 distinct CDR3 sequences listed, approximately 30% were seen once.

The sequence derives from an elderly woman in good health. The sequenced material came from blood. The genes are TRBV20-1 and TRBJ1-4; TRBD1 matches at 9 bases. The DNA for the CDR3 is TGCAGTGCTAGCCCGGGACAGGGTGGTGAAAAACTGTTTTTT. Translating gives CSASPGQGGEKLFF.